Below are 14 T cell receptor beta chains sequenced from a single sample in a study of vaccination effects on CD4 cells after COVID-19. The protocol was immunoSEQ multiplex PCR, while the TCRdb copy is restricted to in-frame clones and leaves out a portion. The sample lists tens of thousands of clones, approximately 74% occurring once. No antigen has been identified for these receptors. Isolating CD4+ T cells followed about 10 days of culture. Sequenced material: CD4+ T cells from PBMCs cultured without peptide, taken before COVID-19 vaccination. The receptor set was obtained from a human donor who had a prior SARS-CoV-2 infection.

The chain uses TRBV21-1 and TRBJ2-7. TRBV21-1 counts as a pseudogene. This CDR3 has 15 residues. CDR3 protein: CASSKGETAPPEQYF. CDR3 DNA: TGTGCCAGCAGCAAAGGGGAGACAGCGCCCCCCGAGCAGTACTTC.

The chain recombines TRBV18 with TRBJ1-6, with D possibly being TRBD1 (6 bases). The V gene's germline CDR1 is KGHSH and CDR2 LQKENI. Trimming removed 3 bases at V and 10 bases at J, with 13 bases between. The length of the CDR3 is 14 residues. The CDR3 DNA reads TGTGCCAGCTCACCGGAGGCCCAGGGGTCACCCCTCCACTTT. It is translated as CASSPEAQGSPLHF.

The CDR3 coding sequence is TGCGCCAGCAGCTCCTCTAGCACAGATACGCAGTATTTT. It is translated as CASSSSSTDTQYF. The J gene is TRBJ2-3, the V gene TRBV5-1; D not resolved. The CDR3 runs 13 residues. In germline, CDR1 is SGHRS, CDR2 YFSETQ. V was trimmed by 3 bases and J by 0 bases, leaving 5 bases between them.

CDR3 residues: CASSTSGGGGLAEAFF. The CDR3 DNA reads as TGTGCCAGCAGCACCTCAGGGGGCGGAGGATTGGCTGAAGCTTTCTTT. This sequence joins TRBV5-4 and TRBJ1-1, with 8 bases matching TRBD1. V was pared by 4 bases and J by 6 bases, with 14 bases of the junction left unmatched. Germline V gene data show CDR1 as SGHNT and CDR2 as YYREEE (reference sequence). This CDR3 region has 16 residues.

The rearrangement links TRBV27 to TRBJ2-1; perhaps TRBD2 as D (6 bases). The CDR3 consists of 16 residues. CDR1 is MNHEY, CDR2 SMNVEV, per germline (reference sequence). V lost 4 bases and J 2 bases, leaving 15 bases between the germline ends. The CDR3 protein is CASSYFRSGAYNEQFF. CDR3 coding DNA: TGTGCCAGCAGTTACTTTCGTAGCGGCGCCTACAATGAGCAGTTCTTC.

The rearrangement uses TRBV12-5 and TRBJ2-5, with D maybe TRBD1 (6 bases). The CDR3 spans 12 residues. Trimming took 4 bases from V and 5 from J, leaving 8 bases between them. CDR1 and CDR2 from the germline V gene are LGHNT and FRNRAP. The CDR3 DNA sequence: TGTGCTAGTGGTTACAGGGTCGAGACCCAGTACTTC. Amino acid sequence: CASGYRVETQYF.

V and J are TRBV19 and TRBJ2-1; D might be TRBD2 (6 bases). The CDR3 has 14 residues. Germline loops: CDR1 LNHDA, CDR2 SQIVND (reference sequence). Deletions cut 5 bases from V and 8 bases from J, with 16 bases between. Written as DNA, the CDR3 is TGTGCCAGTAGTCCACCTCTAGCGTGGCATGAGCAGTTCTTC. Residues: CASSPPLAWHEQFF.

This clone was observed once. This chain links TRBV9 with TRBJ1-4; D might be TRBD1 (5 bases). The CDR3 sequence is 15 residues long. Trimming removed 4 bases from V and 5 bases from J, with 15 bases in between. Germline lookup yields CDR1 SGDLS and CDR2 YYNGEE. The CDR3 DNA follows: TGTGCCAGCAGCCCCGGCGGGGGGTGGAATGAAAAACTGTTTTTT. Protein product: CASSPGGGWNEKLFF. Drawing the rest from reference TRBV9 and TRBJ1-4, the complete variable domain is DSGVTQTPKHLITATGQRVTLRCSPRSGDLSVYWYQQSLDQGLQFLIQYYNGEERAKGNILERFSAQQFPDLHSELNLSSLELGDSALYFCASSPGGGWNEKLFFGSGTQLSVL.

V and J are TRBV5-4 and TRBJ2-3; no definite D call. Germline V gene data show CDR1 as SGHNT and CDR2 as YYREEE (reference sequence). V dropped 4 bases and J dropped 2 bases, with 14 bases sitting between them. The CDR3 consists of 15 residues. CDR3 sequence (DNA): TGTGCCAGCAGCCCAGGTGGGTTGTCCACAGATACGCAGTATTTT. It encodes CASSPGGLSTDTQYF.

This clone was counted once. The chain has TRBV3-1 (or the pseudogene TRBV3-2) and TRBJ1-6; TRBD1 might be the D (6 bases). Germline values: CDR1 LGHDT, CDR2 YNNKEL (reference sequence). The length of the CDR3 is 14 residues. Trimming took 2 bases from V and 7 from J, leaving 9 bases between them. CDR3 DNA: TGTGCCAGCAGCCAATTTCAGGGGAATTCACCCCTCCACTTT. It is translated as CASSQFQGNSPLHF.

The V gene is TRBV5-1, the J gene TRBJ2-3, with 9 bases lining up with TRBD2. Germline-derived CDR1 and CDR2 are SGHRS and YFSETQ. V shed 0 bases and J 3 bases; nucleotides not matched to a gene: 11. The CDR3 totals 18 residues. The CDR3 loop reads CASSLDGGRGGRTDTQYF. CDR3 coding DNA: TGCGCCAGCAGCTTGGATGGCGGGCGGGGGGGAAGGACAGATACGCAGTATTTT.

The V gene is TRBV11-3, the J gene TRBJ2-7, with D possibly being TRBD2 (6 bases). Trimming took 1 base from V and 3 from J, leaving 13 bases between them. The V gene's germline CDR1 is SGHNT and CDR2 YENEEA. CDR3 length: 15 residues. CDR3 nucleotides: TGTGCCAGCAGCTTAGCCGGGACTTCTAACTACGAGCAGTACTTC. Protein product: CASSLAGTSNYEQYF.

The chain links TRBV4-3 to TRBJ2-3; D not resolved. With 3 bases removed from V and 6 bases from J, the gap between germline ends came to 13 bases. The germline CDR1 and CDR2 sequences are LGHNA and YSLEER. The CDR3 sequence is 14 residues long. The CDR3 nucleotides are TGCGCCAGCAGCCATGCACTGGGATCGGATACGCAGTATTTT. The encoded protein is CASSHALGSDTQYF.

In this sample, this clone turned up a few times. V gene TRBV6-2 or TRBV6-3 combines with J gene TRBJ1-5; D might be TRBD1 (5 bases). V was shortened by 6 bases and J by 5 bases, with 17 bases between the two germline ends. The CDR3 loop spans 15 amino acids. Germline-derived CDR1 and CDR2 are MNHEY and SVGEGT. CDR3 loop: CASSPGLRLYQPQHF. The CDR3 DNA is TGTGCCAGCAGCCCGGGACTGCGCCTCTATCAGCCCCAGCATTTT.